Listed below are T cell receptor beta chains from one sample, sequenced in a study of blood T cell repertoires in COVID-19. Profiling relied on immunoSEQ multiplex PCR, and the TCRdb table lists in-frame clones only, not all of them. This sample carries 25,000 to 35,000 clones, 70% to 90% of them seen once, and the ten largest clones take about a tenth. The source material was peripheral blood. These receptors originate from a human donor in a cohort sampled during active COVID-19. The CDR3 runs from the conserved cysteine through the conserved F or W. D genes are given only for firm matches. Clone size is not always given. Where it is, it says once, few, many or a class for expanded clones.

D,size,V,length,J,CDR3,DNA
-,-,TRBV5-1,15,TRBJ2-2,CASKTTEINTGELFF,TGCGCCAGCAAGACGACGGAGATAAACACCGGGGAGCTGTTTTTT
-,-,TRBV19,17,TRBJ1-5,CASSIGRNSYSNQPQHF,TGTGCCAGTAGTATAGGGAGGAACAGCTATAGCAATCAGCCCCAGCATTTT
TRBD2,-,TRBV7-9,16,TRBJ2-1,CASSSPGLAGGVEQFF,TGCGCCAGCAGCTCGCCGGGACTAGCGGGGGGGGTTGAGCAGTTCTTC
-,-,TRBV19,16,TRBJ1-4,CASSIRGVDSHEKLFF,TGTGCCAGTAGTATCCGAGGAGTGGACAGCCATGAAAAACTGTTTTTT
-,-,TRBV12-3/TRBV12-4,12,TRBJ1-2,CASAGGGRGYTF,TGTGCCAGCGCGGGGGGAGGGAGGGGCTACACCTTC
TRBD2,-,TRBV7-9,19,TRBJ2-1,CASSLGAGLAGGSYNEQFF,TGTGCCAGCAGCTTAGGGGCAGGCCTAGCGGGGGGCTCCTACAATGAGCAGTTCTTC
-,-,TRBV19,15,TRBJ2-1,CASTTGRAASNEQFF,TGTGCCAGTACCACGGGGAGAGCAGCAAGCAATGAGCAGTTCTTC
TRBD1,-,TRBV7-9,13,TRBJ1-6,CASSLTQGAPLHF,TGTGCCAGCAGCTTAACGCAGGGGGCTCCCCTCCACTTT
-,-,TRBV7-9,18,TRBJ2-2,CASSPSRGEGELAGELFF,TGTGCCAGCAGCCCCTCCCGTGGGGAGGGGGAACTCGCCGGGGAGCTGTTTTTT
TRBD1,-,TRBV11-2,15,TRBJ1-3,CASSSGQASGNTIYF,TGTGCCAGCAGCTCTGGACAGGCCTCTGGAAACACCATATATTTT
TRBD2,-,TRBV10-1,14,TRBJ2-3,CATKAGGPSDTQYF,TGCGCCACCAAAGCGGGGGGGCCATCAGATACGCAGTATTTT
-,-,TRBV6-2/TRBV6-3,14,TRBJ1-3,CASGFSGAGNTIYF,TGTGCCAGCGGTTTCTCCGGAGCTGGAAACACCATATATTTT
TRBD2,-,TRBV10-1,14,TRBJ2-3,CASARDYSTDTQYF,TGCGCCAGTGCCCGGGACTATTCCACAGATACGCAGTATTTT
-,-,TRBV5-5,13,TRBJ1-1,CASSGEMNTEAFF,TGTGCCAGCAGCGGGGAGATGAACACTGAAGCTTTCTTT
-,-,TRBV5-4,14,TRBJ1-2,CALTRGDPDYGYTF,TGTGCCCTCACCCGCGGAGATCCTGACTATGGCTACACCTTC
-,-,TRBV7-2,17,TRBJ1-2,CASSLGGGVGKFGGYTF,TGTGCCAGCAGCTTAGGAGGAGGGGTGGGCAAGTTCGGTGGCTACACCTTC
TRBD2,-,TRBV11-2,19,TRBJ2-1,CASSLGVLAGGRRSGEQFF,TGTGCCAGCAGCTTAGGTGTACTAGCGGGAGGCCGCCGCTCTGGTGAGCAGTTCTTC
TRBD2,-,TRBV9,15,TRBJ2-1,CASSPRGNFHNEQFF,TGTGCCAGCAGCCCGCGGGGGAACTTCCACAATGAGCAGTTCTTC
-,-,TRBV6-5,14,TRBJ2-5,CASSYSLGGETQYF,TGTGCCAGCAGTTACTCGTTGGGGGGAGAGACCCAGTACTTC
-,-,TRBV3-1/TRBV3-2,12,TRBJ1-2,CASSPQGKGYTF,TGTGCCAGCAGCCCGCAGGGTAAAGGCTACACCTTC
-,once,TRBV3-1/TRBV3-2,12,TRBJ1-1,CASSQGAREAFF,TGTGCCAGCAGCCAGGGGGCGCGGGAAGCTTTCTTT
TRBD1,-,TRBV4-1,15,TRBJ1-2,CASSQNGQGVLGYTF,TGCGCCAGCAGCCAAAATGGACAGGGGGTCCTTGGCTACACCTTC
-,-,TRBV4-1,15,TRBJ1-2,CASSQPLAGKDGYTF,TGCGCCAGCAGCCAGCCACTCGCAGGGAAGGATGGCTACACCTTC
-,-,TRBV4-2,19,TRBJ1-3,CASSRRVFGDPLSGNTIYF,TGTGCCAGCAGCCGTCGAGTATTCGGGGATCCCCTCTCTGGAAACACCATATATTTT
TRBD2,-,TRBV14,18,TRBJ2-7,CASSQGHLSGRQWDEQYF,TGTGCCAGCAGCCAAGGTCACCTTAGCGGGAGACAATGGGACGAGCAGTACTTC
TRBD2,-,TRBV6-4,15,TRBJ2-2,CASAIRGGNTGELFF,TGTGCCAGCGCCATACGGGGGGGGAACACCGGGGAGCTGTTTTTT
TRBD1,-,TRBV12-3/TRBV12-4,12,TRBJ1-2,CASSTDRVGYTF,TGTGCCAGCAGTACTGACAGGGTAGGCTACACCTTC